This T cell receptor (beta chain) came from a study of blood T cell repertoires in COVID-19. Study-level information: Samples of COVID-19 (acute and convalescent) were obtained from the United States, Italy and Spain. Sample material is recorded as cDNA or gDNA derived from T cells, B-cell-depleted T cells, or PBMCs.

V shed 7 bases, J shed 2 bases, and the junction held 5 bases outside the gene matches. The CDR3 extends over 15 amino acids. The germline V gene encodes CDR1 LNHDA and CDR2 SQIVND (reference sequence). In the original processing: By means of reference gene primer amplification, nucleated cell counts were estimated. TCRdb's copy holds only in-frame clones and misses some; the assay was immunoSEQ multiplex PCR. That table gives V, J and clone size, and the DNA gave D and trimming. The data contain 25,000 to 35,000 clones, 84% of them seen just once; the ten biggest clones take up more than 40%. This chain joins TRBV19 and TRBJ2-6; 7 nucleotides line up with TRBD2. Sample: peripheral blood. This receptor was obtained from a woman over 75 with acute or convalescent COVID-19. The CDR3 sequence is CASTVAGAGANVLTF. The CDR3 coding sequence is TGTGCCAGTACCGTCGCGGGGGCTGGGGCCAACGTCCTGACTTTC.